These 18 T cell receptor beta chains were all obtained from the same sample, sequenced in a study of T cells after yellow fever vaccination. A single record per CDR3 protein comes from TCRdb applying MiXCR to the 5' RACE reads. The sample shows just under 600,000 distinct CDR3 sequences, 13% of them seen only once. The sample consisted of PBMCs, taken on the day of the yellow fever booster vaccination. Receptor source: a man under 40 who received the YFV17D yellow fever vaccine.

In this sample, this clonotype turned up a few times. This rearrangement joins TRBV5-1 to TRBJ2-1, with 11 bases that match TRBD2. From germline, CDR1 is SGHRS and CDR2 YFSETQ. This CDR3 contains 17 residues. V was clipped by 4 bases and J by 0 bases; unmatched bases: 6. DNA for the CDR3: TGCGCCAGCAGCCCGCATACTAGCGGGAGCTCCTACAATGAGCAGTTCTTC. Amino acids: CASSPHTSGSSYNEQFF.

The V and J genes are TRBV9 and TRBJ2-5; D is possibly TRBD2 (5 bases). This CDR3 region has 12 residues. V was trimmed by 0 bases and J by 5 bases, leaving 5 bases between them. Germline V CDR1 and CDR2: SGDLS, YYNGEE. The DNA for the CDR3 is TGTGCCAGCAGCGTAGGGGAGGAGACCCAGTACTTC. Its translation: CASSVGEETQYF.

This clonotype was counted ten times or more. The V call is TRBV23-1, the J call TRBJ2-5, with D maybe TRBD1 (6 bases). TRBV23-1 is classed as an ORF, of uncertain function. The CDR3 consists of 15 residues. Trimming removed 4 bases from V and 2 bases from J, with 14 bases in between. The CDR3 spells CASSRMTGRQETQYF. As DNA, the CDR3 is TGCGCCAGCAGTCGCATGACAGGCCGACAAGAGACCCAGTACTTC.

At least ten counts were recorded for this clonotype. The chain couples TRBV3-1 to TRBJ2-4, with TRBD1 identical over 9 bases. CDR3 length: 14 amino acids. Germline trimming cut 3 bases from V and 5 bases from J; bases unmatched to any gene: 2. Germline CDR1 is LGHDT and CDR2 is YNNKEL (reference sequence). The CDR3 DNA sequence: TGTGCCAGCAGCCATAGACAGGGGGAAAACATTCAGTACTTC. It codes for CASSHRQGENIQYF.

The sample holds a few counts of this clonotype. The V gene is TRBV3-1, the J gene TRBJ2-1, with TRBD2 matching over 9 bases. This CDR3 comprises 18 residues. In germline, CDR1 is LGHDT, CDR2 YNNKEL (reference sequence). Losses at the gene ends were 4 bases for V and 0 bases for J; bases not matched to a gene: 10. CDR3 residues: CASSRVGGRVGSYNEQFF. CDR3 sequence (DNA): TGTGCCAGCAGCCGTGTTGGCGGGAGGGTGGGCTCCTACAATGAGCAGTTCTTC.

This clonotype has only a few counts. The V gene is TRBV6-6, the J gene TRBJ2-7; 7 bases fit TRBD2. Germline trimming cut 10 bases from V and 1 base from J; bases unmatched to any gene: 4. Germline-derived CDR1 and CDR2 are MNHNY and SVGAGI (reference sequence). This CDR3 has 12 residues. CDR3 residues: CATGLESYEQYF. The CDR3 region has the DNA TGTGCCACAGGACTAGAATCCTACGAGCAGTACTTC.

The CDR3 DNA reads as TGCAGCGTTGAAGGTAGCGGGAGAGCAGATACGCAGTATTTT. Translating it yields CSVEGSGRADTQYF. This sequence joins TRBV29-1 and TRBJ2-3; TRBD2 aligns across 9 bases. CDR1 and CDR2 (germline): SQVTM, ANQGSEA. The V gene end was trimmed by 1 base and the J gene end by 4 bases; junction bases not matched to a gene: 3. This CDR3 is built from 14 residues.

In its sample, this clonotype was seen a few times. This chain uses TRBV5-4 with TRBJ1-1; maybe TRBD1 (6 bases). Trimming stripped 2 bases from V and 0 bases from J, with 14 bases between. Germline CDR1 reads SGHNT; CDR2 reads YYREEE (reference sequence). CDR3 size: 16 residues. CDR3 protein: CASSLGNGGLNTEAFF. The DNA of the CDR3 is TGTGCCAGCAGCTTAGGCAACGGGGGGCTGAACACTGAAGCTTTCTTT.

The CDR3 here is CASSLGPNTDTQYF. The CDR3 coding sequence is TGTGCCAGCAGCTTAGGACCTAACACAGATACGCAGTATTTT. V usage is TRBV7-2 and J usage is TRBJ2-3; D remains ambiguous. The CDR3 loop spans 14 amino acids. Trimming took 1 base from V and 2 from J, leaving 7 bases between them. CDR1 and CDR2 from the germline V gene are SGHTA and FQGNSA.

In DNA, the CDR3 is TGCGCCAGCAGCTTGGGTAGCGGGAGTCGTAAGAATGAGCAGTTCTTC. It encodes CASSLGSGSRKNEQFF. The chain carries TRBV5-1 and TRBJ2-1, with 9 bases lining up with TRBD2. Germline CDR1 reads SGHRS; CDR2 reads YFSETQ. This CDR3 is built from 16 residues. J was trimmed by 7 bases and V by 0 bases; bases with no gene match: 8. Complete variable domain (other parts from reference TRBV5-1 and TRBJ2-1): KAGVTQTPRYLIKTRGQQVTLSCSPISGHRSVSWYQQTPGQGLQFLFEYFSETQRNKGNFPGRFSGRQFSNSRSEMNVSTLELGDSALYLCASSLGSGSRKNEQFFGPGTRLTVL.

This clonotype came up a few times. The chain joins TRBV3-1 to TRBJ2-7; the match to TRBD2 covers 10 bases. Germline CDR1 and CDR2: LGHDT and YNNKEL (reference sequence). The CDR3 has 14 residues. Trimming removed 4 bases from V and 4 bases from J; junction bases left unmatched: 4. The CDR3 spells CASSRSSGSYEQYF. The CDR3 nucleotides read TGTGCCAGCAGCCGCTCTAGCGGGAGTTACGAGCAGTACTTC.

The V gene is TRBV28, the J gene TRBJ1-1, with D possibly being TRBD1 (5 bases). V was trimmed by 7 bases and J by 1 base, leaving 10 bases between them. CDR3 length equals 13 residues. CDR1 and CDR2 from the germline V gene are MDHEN and SYDVKM. The CDR3 is CASNKGTNTEAFF. CDR3 DNA sequence: TGTGCCAGCAATAAGGGGACGAACACTGAAGCTTTCTTT.

This chain joins TRBV7-9 and TRBJ2-3; D possibly corresponds to TRBD2 (5 bases). Germline values: CDR1 SEHNR, CDR2 FQNEAQ (reference sequence). The CDR3 contains 14 residues. The V gene lost 1 base and the J gene lost 2 bases, with 7 bases spanning the gap. The CDR3 region has the DNA TGTGCCAGCAGCTTAGAGGGAGTCACAGATACGCAGTATTTT. It yields the protein CASSLEGVTDTQYF.

V usage is TRBV7-9 and J usage is TRBJ2-7; D remains unclear. The CDR3 has 14 residues. With 5 bases removed from V and 7 bases from J, the gap between germline ends came to 18 bases. Per germline, CDR1 SEHNR and CDR2 FQNEAQ (reference sequence). CDR3 sequence: CASSPRTAVEEQYF. The DNA for the CDR3 is TGTGCCAGCAGCCCGAGGACCGCCGTGGAGGAGCAGTACTTC.

The chain recombines TRBV7-6 with TRBJ2-7, with 7 positions matching TRBD1. V lost 5 bases to trimming and J lost 2 bases; unmatched junction nucleotides: 6. Germline V lookup: CDR1 SGHVS, CDR2 FNYEAQ. The CDR3 sequence is 14 residues long. CDR3: CASSRDSLPYEQYF. The DNA for the CDR3 is TGTGCCAGCAGCCGGGACAGCCTCCCCTACGAGCAGTACTTC.

The table lists this clonotype with a few counts. The chain has TRBV20-1 and TRBJ2-7, with D perhaps assigned TRBD1 or TRBD2 (5 bases each). V was pared by 3 bases and J by 0 bases, with 18 bases between. Germline lookup yields CDR1 DFQATT and CDR2 SNEGSKA (reference sequence). CDR3 length: 16 residues. The DNA for the CDR3 is TGCAGTGCTAGGAGTCCCCGGGACCCCCCCTCCTACGAGCAGTACTTC. Encoded protein: CSARSPRDPPSYEQYF.

At least ten counts were recorded for this clonotype. The V gene is TRBV7-8, the J gene TRBJ2-5; D not certain. The CDR3 has 13 amino acids. In germline, CDR1 is SGHVS, CDR2 FQNEAQ. V was pared by 1 base and J by 5 bases, with 8 bases between. CDR3 residues: CASSLGFRETQYF. CDR3 nucleotides: TGTGCCAGCAGCTTAGGGTTTAGGGAGACCCAGTACTTC.

This clonotype was counted between two and nine times. The J gene is TRBJ2-1, the V gene TRBV5-1, with D possibly TRBD2 on 5 matching bases. Germline V lookup: CDR1 SGHRS, CDR2 YFSETQ. This CDR3 is built from 14 residues. V was clipped by 2 bases and J by 2 bases, with 8 bases between them. The CDR3 reads CASSLPGTYNEQFF. As DNA, the CDR3 is TGCGCCAGCAGCTTACCGGGGACCTACAATGAGCAGTTCTTC.